The next 18 T cell receptor beta chains were all read from a single sample in a study of T cells in Graves' hyperthyroidism and ophthalmopathy. Researchers took RNA transcripts and amplified the TCR beta CDR3 regions from them. HTBI primers were the set used in a first-round RT-PCR of the TCR CDR3. TCRdb reprocessed the multiplex PCR reads via MiXCR and lists one record per CDR3 protein. The table lists 400,000 to 600,000 distinct CDR3 sequences, under 25% of them singletons. Sequenced input: blood. The receptors originated from a man in his late teens or twenties with Graves' hyperthyroidism.

This clonotype was detected ten times or more. The chain combines TRBV6-1 with TRBJ1-5; D unclear. There are 13 residues in the CDR3. The germline gives CDR1 MNHNS, CDR2 SASEGT. V lost 1 base and J lost 4, with 5 bases in between. The CDR3 protein is CASSEDPNQPQHF. The CDR3 nucleotides are TGTGCCAGCAGTGAAGATCCTAATCAGCCCCAGCATTTT.

The rearrangement joins TRBV6-1 to TRBJ1-1; weak D call: TRBD1 (6 bases). CDR1 and CDR2 from the germline V gene are MNHNS and SASEGT. Trimming took off 1 base at V and 11 bases at J, with 14 bases between the two ends. The length of the CDR3 is 13 residues. The CDR3 coding sequence is TGTGCCAGCAGTGAAGTTGGGGGGCTTGGCGCTTTCTTT. This codes for CASSEVGGLGAFF.

The table lists this clonotype with many counts. The chain carries TRBV28 and TRBJ1-1, with 7 nucleotides matching TRBD1. The trim removed 3 bases at V and 9 bases at J, leaving 10 bases unmatched. This CDR3 region has 14 residues. The germline V gene encodes CDR1 MDHEN and CDR2 SYDVKM. CDR3 nucleotides: TGTGCCAGCAGTTTGAACAGGGGCCCTCAAAAAGCTTTCTTT. This codes for CASSLNRGPQKAFF.

This rearrangement joins TRBV20-1 to TRBJ2-2; TRBD2 matches at 8 bases. After removal of 0 bases from V and 1 base from J, the junction contained 7 bases not matched to a gene. Germline V gene data show CDR1 as DFQATT and CDR2 as SNEGSKA (reference sequence). The CDR3 is made up of 17 amino acids. The CDR3 DNA sequence: TGCAGTGCTAGAGATCTTCTTAGCGGGGAGAACACCGGGGAGCTGTTTTTT. It is translated as CSARDLLSGENTGELFF.

This clonotype appeared a few times. This chain's CDR3 is CASSLKTGVVSPLHF. CDR3 bases: TGTGCCAGCAGCTTAAAAACAGGGGTTGTATCACCCCTCCACTTT. The chain combines TRBV7-6 with TRBJ1-6, with 7 bases identical to TRBD1. The V gene's germline CDR1 is SGHVS and CDR2 FNYEAQ. There are 15 residues in the CDR3. J gave up 10 bases and V 2 bases, and 8 bases lay outside the gene matches.

This clonotype was observed once. The V and J genes are TRBV6-1 and TRBJ2-7, with D perhaps matching TRBD2 (5 bases). CDR1 MNHNS and CDR2 SASEGT come from the germline V gene. Trimming shortened V by 5 bases and J by 2 bases, and 19 bases separated the two germline ends. The CDR3 has 16 amino acids. CDR3 nucleotides: TGTGCCAGCAGTCATTCTATCGGGATTCAAGCCTACGAGCAGTACTTC. This codes for CASSHSIGIQAYEQYF.

At least ten counts were recorded for this clonotype. This chain joins TRBV5-4 and TRBJ2-5; 12 nucleotides align to TRBD2. Germline V gene lookup returns CDR1 SGHNT and CDR2 YYREEE (reference sequence). CDR3 size: 16 residues. V was pared by 5 bases and J by 2 bases, with 7 bases of the junction left unmatched. The CDR3 is CASRSGLAGRQETQYF. In DNA, the CDR3 is TGTGCCAGCAGATCCGGACTAGCGGGGAGACAAGAGACCCAGTACTTC. The whole variable domain, filled in from reference TRBV5-4 and TRBJ2-5, reads ETGVTQSPTHLIKTRGQQVTLRCSSQSGHNTVSWYQQALGQGPQFIFQYYREEENGRGNFPPRFSGLQFPNYSSELNVNALELDDSALYLCASRSGLAGRQETQYFGPGTRLLVL.

This chain uses TRBV12-3 or TRBV12-4 with TRBJ1-3; 8 nucleotides align to TRBD1. V shed 6 bases and J 2 bases; nucleotides not matched to a gene: 6. The CDR3 is made up of 15 amino acids. The CDR3 nucleotides are TGTGCCAGCAGAGAGACAGGGGAAGCTGGAAACACCATATATTTT. Encoded protein: CASRETGEAGNTIYF.

There are many counts of this clonotype. The V gene is TRBV20-1, the J gene TRBJ2-7, with TRBD2 identical over 10 bases. The CDR3 totals 13 residues. Germline CDR1 DFQATT, CDR2 SNEGSKA (reference sequence). V lost 6 bases, J lost 6 bases, and 8 bases stayed unmatched. The CDR3 DNA reads as TGCAGTGCCCAAAGCGGGGGGGCCGCCGAGCAGTACTTC. Translated, it gives CSAQSGGAAEQYF.

This clonotype was seen repeatedly, ten times or more. The V gene is TRBV15, the J gene TRBJ1-1; TRBD1 is a possible D gene (5 bases). Trimming took off 6 bases at V and 7 bases at J, with 24 bases between the two ends. This CDR3 comprises 16 residues. Germline values: CDR1 LNHNV, CDR2 YYDKDF (reference sequence). The CDR3 is CATRRPGTGERIEAFF. The CDR3 DNA is TGTGCCACCAGAAGACCCGGGACTGGGGAAAGAATTGAAGCTTTCTTT.

The chain uses TRBV7-8 and TRBJ2-2; perhaps TRBD1 as D (6 bases). V was trimmed by 5 bases and J by 0 bases, leaving 13 bases between them. Germline-derived CDR1 and CDR2 are SGHVS and FQNEAQ. The CDR3 has 16 amino acids. In DNA form, the CDR3 reads TGTGCCAGCAGCGATATTGAGGGGGCGAACACCGGGGAGCTGTTTTTT. Amino acid sequence: CASSDIEGANTGELFF. Drawing the rest from reference TRBV7-8 and TRBJ2-2, the complete variable domain is GAGVSQSPRYKVAKRGQDVALRCDPISGHVSLFWYQQALGQGPEFLTYFQNEAQLDKSGLPSDRFFAERPEGSVSTLKIQRTQQEDSAVYLCASSDIEGANTGELFFGEGSRLTVL.

The sample holds a few counts of this clonotype. This chain joins TRBV19 and TRBJ1-2; D is ambiguous. Germline V gene sequence: CDR1 LNHDA, CDR2 SQIVND (reference sequence). V was trimmed by 11 bases and J by 7 bases, leaving 11 bases between them. The CDR3 is 10 amino acids. DNA for the CDR3: TGTGCCTCCCCTCGGGCTGGCTACACCTTC. Translation gives CASPRAGYTF.

This clonotype was observed at least ten times. V and J are TRBV19 and TRBJ1-5, with no clear D. The CDR3 contains 17 residues. Trimming removed 3 bases from V and 0 bases from J, with 15 bases in between. From germline, CDR1 is LNHDA and CDR2 SQIVND (reference sequence). The CDR3 region is CASSIAGQHYSNQPQHF. The CDR3 DNA sequence: TGTGCCAGTAGTATCGCTGGGCAGCATTATAGCAATCAGCCCCAGCATTTT.

CDR3 DNA: TGTGCCTGGGACCCAGGGGATTATAGCAATCAGCCCCAGCATTTT. Translation gives CAWDPGDYSNQPQHF. The genes are TRBV30 and TRBJ1-5; perhaps TRBD1 as D (6 bases). Germline assignment: CDR1 GTSNPN and CDR2 SVGIG (reference sequence). The CDR3 is made up of 15 amino acids. V lost 5 bases and J lost 0, with 14 bases in between.

This clonotype was recorded many times. The V and J genes are TRBV28 and TRBJ1-1; 7 bases align to TRBD1. CDR3 length: 19 residues. The germline V gene encodes CDR1 MDHEN and CDR2 SYDVKM. V lost 5 bases to trimming and J lost 0 bases; unmatched junction nucleotides: 18. The CDR3, as DNA: TGTGCCAGCAGTACGCCCCAATGTAAGGGACAGAACATGAACACTGAAGCTTTCTTT. It specifies CASSTPQCKGQNMNTEAFF.

This chain joins TRBV28 and TRBJ2-5; no clear D gene. V lost 5 bases and J 4 bases, leaving 20 bases between the germline ends. The CDR3 extends over 16 amino acids. Germline loops: CDR1 MDHEN, CDR2 SYDVKM. The CDR3 DNA is TGTGCCAGCAGTCTCCTCCTTAAGGGCCGCGGAGAGACCCAGTACTTC. It specifies CASSLLLKGRGETQYF. The variable domain in full, with the rest retrieved from reference TRBV28 and TRBJ2-5, is DVKVTQSSRYLVKRTGEKVFLECVQDMDHENMFWYRQDPGLGLRLIYFSYDVKMKEKGDIPEGYSVSREKKERFSLILESASTNQTSMYLCASSLLLKGRGETQYFGPGTRLLVL.

This clonotype was counted many times. The V gene is TRBV6-5, the J gene TRBJ2-7; D gene ambiguous. Between the trimmed V and J ends, which lost 4 bases and 2 bases, there was a span of 12 bases. CDR3 length: 14 amino acids. The germline CDR1 and CDR2 sequences are MNHEY and SVGAGI. The CDR3 DNA is TGTGCCAGCAGTTTGCATATGGCCACCTACGAGCAGTACTTC. Its translation is CASSLHMATYEQYF.

This clonotype was counted once. V is TRBV27 and J is TRBJ1-1; a weak D match, TRBD1 (5 bases). Trimming took off 4 bases at V and 6 bases at J, with 12 bases between the two ends. This CDR3 spans 13 amino acids. CDR1 MNHEY and CDR2 SMNVEV come from the germline V gene (reference sequence). This chain's CDR3 is CASSSGTVPEAFF. CDR3 bases: TGTGCCAGCAGTTCCGGGACGGTCCCTGAAGCTTTCTTT.